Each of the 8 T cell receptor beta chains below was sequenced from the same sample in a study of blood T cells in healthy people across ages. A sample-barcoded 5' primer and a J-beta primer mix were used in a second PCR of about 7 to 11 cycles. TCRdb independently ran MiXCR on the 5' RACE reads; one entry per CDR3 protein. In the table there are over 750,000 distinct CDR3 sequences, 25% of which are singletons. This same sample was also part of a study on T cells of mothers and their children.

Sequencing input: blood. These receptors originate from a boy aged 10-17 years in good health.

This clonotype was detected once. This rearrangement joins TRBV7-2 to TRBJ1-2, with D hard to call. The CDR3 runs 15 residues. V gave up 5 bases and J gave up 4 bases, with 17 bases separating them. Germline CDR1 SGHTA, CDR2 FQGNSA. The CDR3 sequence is CASSPTIDNGYGYTF. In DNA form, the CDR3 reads TGTGCCAGCAGCCCCACAATAGACAACGGCTATGGCTACACCTTC.

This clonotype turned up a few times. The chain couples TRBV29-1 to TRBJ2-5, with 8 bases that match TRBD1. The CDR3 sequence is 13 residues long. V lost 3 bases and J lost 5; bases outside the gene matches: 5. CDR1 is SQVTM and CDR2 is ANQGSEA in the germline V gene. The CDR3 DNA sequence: TGCAGCGTTGATTCGACAGGGGAGGAGACCCAGTACTTC. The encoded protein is CSVDSTGEETQYF.

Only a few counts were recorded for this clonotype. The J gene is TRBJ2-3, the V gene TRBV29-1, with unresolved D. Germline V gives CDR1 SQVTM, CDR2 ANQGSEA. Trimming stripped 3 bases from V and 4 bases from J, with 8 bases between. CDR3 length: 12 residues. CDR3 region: CSVDGVPDTQYF. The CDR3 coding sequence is TGCAGCGTTGATGGGGTTCCAGATACGCAGTATTTT.

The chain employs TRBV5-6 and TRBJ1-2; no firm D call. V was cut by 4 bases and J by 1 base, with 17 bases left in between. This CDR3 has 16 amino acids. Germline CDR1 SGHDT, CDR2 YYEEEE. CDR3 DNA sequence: TGTGCCAGCAGCCCAAACCCATCGGGCGGTAACTATGGCTACACCTTC. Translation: CASSPNPSGGNYGYTF.

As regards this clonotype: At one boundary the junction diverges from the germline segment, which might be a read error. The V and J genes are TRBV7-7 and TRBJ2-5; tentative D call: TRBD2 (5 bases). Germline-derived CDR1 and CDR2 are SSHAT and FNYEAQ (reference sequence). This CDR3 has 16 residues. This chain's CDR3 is CASSLGMGIGGETQYF. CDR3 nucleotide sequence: TGTGCTAGCAGCTTAGGAATGGGGATAGGAGGAGAGACCCAGTACTTC.

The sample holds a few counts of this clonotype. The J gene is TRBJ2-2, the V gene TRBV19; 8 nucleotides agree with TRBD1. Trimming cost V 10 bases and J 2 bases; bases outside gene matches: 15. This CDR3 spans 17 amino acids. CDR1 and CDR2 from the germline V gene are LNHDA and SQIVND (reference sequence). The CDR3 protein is CATRRYKQGVNTGELFF. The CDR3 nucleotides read TGTGCCACTAGACGATATAAACAGGGGGTTAACACCGGGGAGCTGTTTTTT.

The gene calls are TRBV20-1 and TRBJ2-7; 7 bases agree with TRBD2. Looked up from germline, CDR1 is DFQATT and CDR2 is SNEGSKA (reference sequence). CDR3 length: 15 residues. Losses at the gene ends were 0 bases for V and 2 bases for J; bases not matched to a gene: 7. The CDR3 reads CSARDAGTNPYEQYF. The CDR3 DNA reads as TGCAGTGCTAGAGACGCCGGGACTAACCCCTACGAGCAGTACTTC.

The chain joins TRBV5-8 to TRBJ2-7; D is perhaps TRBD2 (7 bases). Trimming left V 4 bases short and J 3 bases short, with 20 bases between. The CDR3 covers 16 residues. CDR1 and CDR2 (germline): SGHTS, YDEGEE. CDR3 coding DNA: TGTGCCAGCAGCCCCTTGGGGGCGGGAGCCGTCTACGAGCAGTACTTC. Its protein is CASSPLGAGAVYEQYF.